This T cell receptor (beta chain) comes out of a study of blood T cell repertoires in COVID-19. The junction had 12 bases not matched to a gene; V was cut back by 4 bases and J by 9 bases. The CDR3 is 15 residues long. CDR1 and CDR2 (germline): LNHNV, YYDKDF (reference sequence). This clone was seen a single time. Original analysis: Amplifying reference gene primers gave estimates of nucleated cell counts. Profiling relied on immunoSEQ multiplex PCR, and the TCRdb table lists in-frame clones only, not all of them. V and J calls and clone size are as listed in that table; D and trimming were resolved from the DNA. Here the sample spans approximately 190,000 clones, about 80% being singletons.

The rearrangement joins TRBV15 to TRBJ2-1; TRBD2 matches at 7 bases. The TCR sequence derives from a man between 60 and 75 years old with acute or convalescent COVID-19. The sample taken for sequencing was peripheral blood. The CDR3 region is CATSTLGEGLGEQFF. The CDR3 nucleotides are TGTGCCACCAGCACTCTGGGGGAGGGGTTGGGTGAGCAGTTCTTC.